This entry features one T cell receptor (beta chain) sequence. Its antigen remains unknown. Sequencing used immunoSEQ multiplex PCR; TCRdb keeps in-frame clones, though not all of them. The profile shows under 9,500 clones, 75% to 90% of them singletons. The sample belongs to a study of somatic mutations in cytotoxic T cells in rheumatoid arthritis. Overall study results and limits: Of under 85 patients, 8 had a largest CD8+ clone that exceeded 20% of CD8+ cells.

V lost 3 bases and J 2 bases, leaving 14 bases between the germline ends. This CDR3 has 15 residues. CDR1 is SGHNT and CDR2 is YENEEA in the germline V gene. Sequencing was performed on CD8+ T cells sorted from blood. The clonotype originates from a woman in her 70s with rheumatoid arthritis. The V call is TRBV11-3, the J call TRBJ2-7; D gene unclear. This CDR3 is CASSFSSEPAYEQYF. In DNA form, the CDR3 reads TGTGCCAGCAGCTTTAGCTCGGAACCGGCCTACGAGCAGTACTTC.